This T cell receptor beta chain was recorded in a study of regulatory T cells in long-lasting Graves disease. Study overall: Persistent Graves' disease denoted over 5 years of antithyroid drugs plus positive TSH receptor antibodies.

Overall study results and limits: Thyroid tissue went unexamined; only peripheral blood was analyzed.

Time point: persistent/refractory GD, antithyroid drugs over 5 years with positive TRAb. There was RNA extracted from PBMCs, and the TCR library was made from it. A remark on this clonotype: Its antigen is undetermined. The CDR3 end shows no conserved phenylalanine or tryptophan, and so a read error is likely.

According to the study, TCR beta libraries were built with iRepertoire HTBI primers and CDR3-region Arm-PCR. TCRdb fed the multiplex PCR reads into MiXCR, producing one record per CDR3 protein. The data contain 400,000 to 600,000 distinct CDR3 sequences, roughly a fifth of them singletons. The CDR3 has 13 residues. V was pared by 1 base and J by 10 bases, with 8 bases between. In germline, CDR1 is LNHNV, CDR2 YYDKDF (reference sequence). The receptor was isolated from a female donor with Graves disease. This chain links TRBV15 with TRBJ1-6; D not certain. The material was peripheral blood mononuclear cells (PBMCs), obtained when the disease was refractory, from a patient treated with antithyroid drugs. Here the CDR3 DNA reads TGTGCCACCAGCAGAGCTCCAAGGTCACCCCTCCACCTT. It translates to CATSRAPRSPLHL.